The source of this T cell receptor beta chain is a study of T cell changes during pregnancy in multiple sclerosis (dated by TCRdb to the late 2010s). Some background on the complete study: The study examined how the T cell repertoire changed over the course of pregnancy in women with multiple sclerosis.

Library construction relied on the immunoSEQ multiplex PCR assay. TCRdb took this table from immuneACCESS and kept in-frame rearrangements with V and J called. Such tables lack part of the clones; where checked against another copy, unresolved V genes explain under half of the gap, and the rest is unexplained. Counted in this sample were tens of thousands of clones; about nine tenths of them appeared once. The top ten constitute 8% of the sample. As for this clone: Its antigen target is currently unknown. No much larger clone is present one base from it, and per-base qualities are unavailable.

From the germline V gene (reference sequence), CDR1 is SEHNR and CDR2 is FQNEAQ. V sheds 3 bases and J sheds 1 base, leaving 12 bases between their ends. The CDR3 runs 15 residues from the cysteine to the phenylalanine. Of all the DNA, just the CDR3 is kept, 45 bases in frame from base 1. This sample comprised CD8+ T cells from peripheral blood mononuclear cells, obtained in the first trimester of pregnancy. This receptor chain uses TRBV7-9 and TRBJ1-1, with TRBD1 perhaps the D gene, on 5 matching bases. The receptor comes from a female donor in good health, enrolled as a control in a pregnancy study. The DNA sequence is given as TGTGCCAGCAGCTTCCAATCAGGGAAGAACACTGAAGCTTTCTTT. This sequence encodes CASSFQSGKNTEAFF.